This record concerns one TCR beta chain sequence. This sample stems from a study of blood T cell repertoires in COVID-19. V lost 1 base and J 10 bases, leaving 10 bases between the germline ends. The CDR3 contains 12 residues. CDR1 is MNHNS, CDR2 SASEGT, per germline. Authors' methods: Amplification of reference gene primers was used by the study to estimate nucleated cell counts. Assay: immunoSEQ multiplex PCR; the TCRdb copy retains only in-frame clones and omits some. V and J calls and clone size are given by that table; D and trimming were obtained from the DNA. Counted here are about 220,000 clones, around 89% occurring once; the ten biggest clones make up around 2.6%. Resolution of symptoms, clearance, or two negative PCRs was present in recovered Cohort 3 donors.

The chain carries TRBV6-1 and TRBJ1-1; weak D call: TRBD1 (5 bases). Specimen: PBMCs or T cells enriched from blood (not recorded which). The clonotype was recovered from a woman aged 25-40 years who had recovered from COVID-19. The CDR3 region is CASSEDAGIAFF. In DNA, the CDR3 is TGTGCCAGCAGTGAAGATGCAGGGATAGCTTTCTTT.